This T cell receptor (beta chain) came from a study of cytomegalovirus exposure and HLA in healthy donors. Study results and limitations: An analysis done earlier found most TCR beta V segments productive about 90% or about 30% of the time. Later analysis reportedly placed an Asian-associated ancestry cluster below the roughly 670-donor mean in N-insertions. Some highly shared sequence variants likely arose as a pipeline artifact. When a later analysis compared HLA-associated TCR beta chains with equally common others, the HLA-associated chains turned out to be more clonally expanded and to have lower generation probabilities.

A note on this clone: The antigen is unknown.

PCR used 60 Vbeta primers and 13 Jbeta primers. Clones were sequenced by immunoSEQ multiplex PCR, and TCRdb holds only the in-frame ones, with some missing. This table has roughly 100,000 clones, about 81% appearing once. Deletions cut 2 bases from V and 5 bases from J, with 16 bases between. The CDR3 contains 15 residues. Germline V lookup: CDR1 SNHLY, CDR2 FYNNEI. The gene calls are TRBV2 and TRBJ2-7; D gene unclear. The sequenced sample was PBMCs. This clonotype originated in a male donor in good health and CMV-seropositive. CDR3 loop: CASSEPVRWAHEQYF. The CDR3 DNA is TGTGCCAGCAGTGAACCGGTCAGGTGGGCCCACGAGCAGTACTTC.